The rows below give T cell receptor beta chains drawn from one sample of a study of blood T cells in healthy people across ages. TCRdb re-called the 5' RACE reads with MiXCR, one entry per CDR3 protein. The sample has over a million distinct CDR3 sequences, less than 45% seen once. Sequencing used blood. The receptors here all came from a woman under 30 in good health. Each CDR3 is given with its conserved first and last residue. The D gene is left open where the match is weak. Part of the rows lack a size; the others show once, few, many or a class for expanded clones.

j_call d_call v_call clone_size cdr3_nt cdr3_aa
TRBJ2-1 . TRBV2 . TGTGCCAGGAGGGGCGGGCGACTGACGGTTAGCTCCCACAATGAGCAGTTCTTC CARRGGRLTVSSHNEQFF
TRBJ1-5 . TRBV7-9 . TGTGCCAGCAGCTTGGGGTCGGGGGAACAGCCCCAGCATTTT CASSLGSGEQPQHF
TRBJ2-1 TRBD1 TRBV5-1 few TGCGCCAGCAGCACGGACAGGGACCCCTACAATGAGCAGTTCTTC CASSTDRDPYNEQFF
TRBJ1-6 . TRBV19 few TGTGCCAGTCAGAGCTCCTATAATTCACCCCTCCACTTT CASQSSYNSPLHF
TRBJ2-3 . TRBV24-1 few TGTGCCACCAGTGATATGGGGCCCAAGCAGTATTTT CATSDMGPKQYF
TRBJ2-3 . TRBV7-9 . TGTGCCAGCACCCCGAGGAGAGCAGATACGCAGTATTTT CASTPRRADTQYF
TRBJ2-5 . TRBV25-1 . TGTGCCAGCAGTGTCTACGACAACTACAATGAGCAGTACTTC CASSVYDNYNEQYF
TRBJ1-1 . TRBV12-3/TRBV12-4 . TGTGCCAGCAGCCTGGTCGCAGGGGTCACTGAAGCTTTCTTT CASSLVAGVTEAFF
TRBJ2-3 . TRBV7-2 few TGTGCCAGCAGCTTAGGTAGGGGGTCGGCCCGAAAGCACACAGATACGCAGTATTTT CASSLGRGSARKHTDTQYF
TRBJ1-2 . TRBV12-3/TRBV12-4 many TGTGCCAGCACTCCCCCCGGGGGAGTGGGTGGCTACACCTTC CASTPPGGVGGYTF
TRBJ1-3 . TRBV12-5 . TGTGCTAGTGGTTTGAGCAGCTCTGGAAACACCATATATTTT CASGLSSSGNTIYF
TRBJ2-1 . TRBV20-1 few TGCAGCGCGATTCGACAGCTATACAATGAGCAGTTCTTC CSAIRQLYNEQFF
TRBJ2-7 TRBD1 TRBV7-6 . TGTGCCAGCAGCGATGGACAGGGGGCAAAGAGGTACTTC CASSDGQGAKRYF
TRBJ2-5 . TRBV14 . TGTGCCAGCAGCCAAGACTTTGAGACCCAGTACTTC CASSQDFETQYF
TRBJ1-6 TRBD1 TRBV7-9 . TGTGCCAGCAGCCGGGACAGACAAAAACGCCACTTT CASSRDRQKRHF
TRBJ2-1 . TRBV15 . TGTGCCACCAGCAGAGCCCGGAGCCTAACCTACAATGAGCAGTTCTTC CATSRARSLTYNEQFF
TRBJ2-3 TRBD2 TRBV20-1 . TGCAGTGCTAGAGACCCCCGGACTAGCGGCTTCACAGATACGCAGTATTTT CSARDPRTSGFTDTQYF
TRBJ2-3 . TRBV6-1 few TGTGCCAGCAGCACTGGACCTCCCGATACGCAGTATTTT CASSTGPPDTQYF
TRBJ1-6 . TRBV20-1 few TGCAGTGCTAGAACCTATGCTCTCCACTTT CSARTYALHF
TRBJ2-1 TRBD2 TRBV4-3 few TGCGCCAGCAGCCAAGATTATGTGACGGGAGGGGTGCAGTTCTTC CASSQDYVTGGVQFF
TRBJ2-1 . TRBV4-2 few TGTGCCAGCAGCCAAGAGGTGGGGGCCTACAATGAGCAGTTCTTC CASSQEVGAYNEQFF
TRBJ1-1 TRBD1 TRBV5-1 . TGCGCCAGCAGCTCCGGGACAGGGCTAAGGACTGAAGCTTTCTTT CASSSGTGLRTEAFF
TRBJ2-1 . TRBV6-4 . TGTGCCAGCAGTGACTCGGAGGTTGGTGAGCAGTTCTTC CASSDSEVGEQFF
TRBJ2-7 . TRBV4-1 . TGCGCCAGCAGCCAAACCGCTAGCTGTGAGCAGTACTTC CASSQTASCEQYF
TRBJ2-5 . TRBV3-1 . TGTGCCAGCAGCCAAGAAGGATACCGAAAGTACTTC CASSQEGYRKYF
TRBJ2-3 . TRBV7-8 few TGTGCCAGCAGCTTTTATATTACAGATACGCAGTATTTT CASSFYITDTQYF
TRBJ2-1 TRBD2 TRBV7-3 . TGTGCCAGCAGCGCCTTTTCTAGCGGAGATTACAATGAGCAGTTCTTC CASSAFSSGDYNEQFF
TRBJ2-5 TRBD2 TRBV28 many TGTGCCAGCAGTCTGACTAGCGGGGGACAAGAGACCCAGTACTTC CASSLTSGGQETQYF
TRBJ1-2 . TRBV12-3/TRBV12-4 few TGTGCCAGCAGTTTAGGACCGGGGCATGGCTACACCTTC CASSLGPGHGYTF
TRBJ1-1 . TRBV7-9 . TGTGCCAGCAGCCCCACCACCTTGGGGGACACTAAAGCTTTCTTT CASSPTTLGDTKAFF
TRBJ2-1 . TRBV4-2 . TGTGCCAGCAGCCAGGCGATAACTCTTAGGTTTCGTTCTAGCTCCTACAATGAGCAGTTCTTC CASSQAITLRFRSSSYNEQFF
TRBJ2-5 . TRBV12-3/TRBV12-4 . TGTGCCAGCAGTTTAGGACTGGACTACCAAGAGACCCAGTACTTC CASSLGLDYQETQYF
TRBJ1-2 TRBD1 TRBV20-1 few TGCAGTGCTGGACAGGCGATGCGTTTCGATGGCTACACCTTC CSAGQAMRFDGYTF
TRBJ1-6 . TRBV4-3 . TGCGCCAGCAGCCAAGATACCAGGGCGTTAGCGGGTGCACCCCTCCACTTT CASSQDTRALAGAPLHF
TRBJ2-5 TRBD1 TRBV27 . TGTGCCAGCAGTCGGGACAGAGAAGGTGGGCAGTACTTC CASSRDREGGQYF
TRBJ1-5 . TRBV7-2 few TGTGCCAGCAGCTTAAGCCCCCGGCAGCCTAGCAATCAGCCCCAGCATTTT CASSLSPRQPSNQPQHF
TRBJ2-3 TRBD2 TRBV20-1 few TGCAGTGCTGGTGGACTAGGCACGCAGTATTTT CSAGGLGTQYF
TRBJ2-2 TRBD1 TRBV9 . TGTGCCAGCAGCGTAGTTGGACAGGGATTCTCCGGGGAGCTGTTTTTT CASSVVGQGFSGELFF
TRBJ2-7 . TRBV18 . TGTGTCAGCTCACAAGCGAGCTCCTACAATGAGCAGTACTTC CVSSQASSYNEQYF
TRBJ2-1 TRBD2 TRBV5-1 many TGCGCCAGCAGCTCTAGCGGGACCAATGAGCAGTTCTTC CASSSSGTNEQFF
TRBJ1-5 . TRBV6-2/TRBV6-3 few TGTGCCAGCAGTTACGCGGGTCCTGGGATATCCAATCAGCCCCAGCATTTT CASSYAGPGISNQPQHF
TRBJ2-7 . TRBV7-2 . TGTGCCAGCAGCTTAGCCCGGGGTTCCGAGCAGTACTTC CASSLARGSEQYF
TRBJ2-3 . TRBV10-3 few TGTGCCATCAGTGAGTCAGGCGGGCAGGATACGCAGTATTTT CAISESGGQDTQYF
TRBJ2-7 . TRBV7-2 . TGTGCCAGCAGCTTCTTCAGGGACTCCTACGAGCAGTACTTC CASSFFRDSYEQYF
TRBJ1-2 . TRBV12-3/TRBV12-4 . TGTGCCACCGACGGGGTCGGCTATGGCTACACCTTC CATDGVGYGYTF
TRBJ2-3 TRBD2 TRBV27 few TGTGCCAGCTCCGGTAGTGCGGGGGGACTCACAGATACGCAGTATTTT CASSGSAGGLTDTQYF
TRBJ2-1 TRBD1 TRBV12-3/TRBV12-4 . TGTGCCAGCAGCCCGGGACAGGGATTAGGAAATGAGCAGTTCTTC CASSPGQGLGNEQFF
TRBJ2-1 . TRBV7-6 . TGTGCCAGCAGCTTTTATGGCGTTGAAGAGCAGTTCTTC CASSFYGVEEQFF
TRBJ2-7 . TRBV29-1 . TGCAGCGTCGGTGACTACTACAATGAGCAGTACTTC CSVGDYYNEQYF
TRBJ2-6 . TRBV14 . TGTGCCAGCAGCCGACAGATGGGGGCCAACGTCCTGACTTTC CASSRQMGANVLTF
TRBJ2-5 . TRBV2 few TGTGCCAGCAGTGAAGGTGGAGCGGGTGAACAGGGAGAGACCCAGTACTTC CASSEGGAGEQGETQYF
TRBJ2-7 TRBD2 TRBV9 . TGTGCCAGCAGCGTAGTAAGTAGCGGGAGGCAGGTCTACGAGCAGTACTTC CASSVVSSGRQVYEQYF
TRBJ2-4 . TRBV7-9 few TGTGCCAGCGAAATCACCGGGGCGACACTAGCCAAAAACATTCAGTACTTC CASEITGATLAKNIQYF
TRBJ1-1 TRBD1 TRBV10-3 few TGTGCCATCAGCGACAGGGGGGTCACTGAAGCTTTCTTT CAISDRGVTEAFF
TRBJ1-5 . TRBV25-1 . TGTGCCAGCAGTGCGGGAGTCTATAGCAATCAGCCCCAGCATTTT CASSAGVYSNQPQHF
TRBJ2-3 . TRBV7-2 . TGTGCCAGCAGCTTGCCGGGGGCTACAGATACGCAGTATTTT CASSLPGATDTQYF
TRBJ2-3 TRBD2 TRBV15 once TGTGCCACCAGTACTGGGAGGGAGCGCATAGATACGCAGTATTTT CATSTGRERIDTQYF
TRBJ2-1 TRBD2 TRBV4-3 . TGCGCCAGCAGCCCGTATGAACTAGCGGGGGGTGACAATGAGCAGTTCTTC CASSPYELAGGDNEQFF